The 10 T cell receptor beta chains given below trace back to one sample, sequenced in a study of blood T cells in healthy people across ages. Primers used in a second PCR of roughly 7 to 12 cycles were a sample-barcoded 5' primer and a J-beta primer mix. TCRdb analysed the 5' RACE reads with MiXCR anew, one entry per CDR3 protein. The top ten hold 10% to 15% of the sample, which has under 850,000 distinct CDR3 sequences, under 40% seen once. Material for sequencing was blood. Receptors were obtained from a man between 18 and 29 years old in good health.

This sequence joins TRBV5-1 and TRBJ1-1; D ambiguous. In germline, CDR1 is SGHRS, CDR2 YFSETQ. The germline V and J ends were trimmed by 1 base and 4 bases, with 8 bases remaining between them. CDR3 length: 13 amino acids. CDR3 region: CASSLFRGTEAFF. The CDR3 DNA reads TGCGCCAGCAGCTTGTTCCGGGGCACTGAAGCTTTCTTT.

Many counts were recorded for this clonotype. DNA for the CDR3: TGTGCCAGCAGCCCCCGGGACTACTCCTACGAGCAGTACTTC. Protein sequence: CASSPRDYSYEQYF. The V call is TRBV7-2, the J call TRBJ2-7; TRBD2 matches at 7 bases. Per germline, CDR1 SGHTA and CDR2 FQGNSA. There are 14 residues in the CDR3. V lost 5 bases to trimming and J lost 0 bases; unmatched junction nucleotides: 4.

CDR3 region: CASSPRRAGGPTDTQYF. CDR3 in DNA: TGTGCCAGCAGCCCCAGGAGGGCGGGGGGGCCGACAGATACGCAGTATTTT. This sequence joins TRBV9 and TRBJ2-3; 9 bases line up with TRBD2. The V segment lost 4 bases and the J segment 3 bases; nucleotides outside the gene matches: 12. The CDR3 sequence is 17 residues long. The germline V gene has CDR1 SGDLS and CDR2 YYNGEE.

CDR3 amino acids: CASSLRRDSSYNEQFF. In nucleotides, the CDR3 is TGTGCCAGCAGCTTGCGCCGGGACAGCTCCTACAATGAGCAGTTCTTC. The chain uses TRBV5-6 and TRBJ2-1, with 7 bases fitting TRBD1. The CDR3 is 16 amino acids. The trim removed 1 base at V and 0 bases at J, leaving 4 bases unmatched. Germline loops: CDR1 SGHDT, CDR2 YYEEEE.

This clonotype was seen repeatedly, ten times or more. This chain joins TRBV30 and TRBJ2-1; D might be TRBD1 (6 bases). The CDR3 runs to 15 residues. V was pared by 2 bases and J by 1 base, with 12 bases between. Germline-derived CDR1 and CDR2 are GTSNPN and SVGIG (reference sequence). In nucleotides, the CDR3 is TGTGCCTGGAGTTCCCGGGACACTTCCTACAATGAGCAGTTCTTC. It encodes CAWSSRDTSYNEQFF.

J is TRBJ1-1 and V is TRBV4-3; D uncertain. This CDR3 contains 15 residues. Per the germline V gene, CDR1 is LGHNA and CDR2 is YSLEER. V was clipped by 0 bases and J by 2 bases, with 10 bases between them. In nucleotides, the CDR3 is TGCGCCAGCAGCCAAGACTGGGCGGGCAACACTGAAGCTTTCTTT. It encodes CASSQDWAGNTEAFF.

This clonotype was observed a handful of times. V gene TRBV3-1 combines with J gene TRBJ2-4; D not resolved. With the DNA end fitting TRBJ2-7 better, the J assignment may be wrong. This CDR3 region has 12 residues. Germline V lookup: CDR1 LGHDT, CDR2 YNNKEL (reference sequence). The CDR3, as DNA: TGTGCCAGCAGCCGAGGTTCTGACGAGCAGTACTTC. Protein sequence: CASSRGSDEQYF.

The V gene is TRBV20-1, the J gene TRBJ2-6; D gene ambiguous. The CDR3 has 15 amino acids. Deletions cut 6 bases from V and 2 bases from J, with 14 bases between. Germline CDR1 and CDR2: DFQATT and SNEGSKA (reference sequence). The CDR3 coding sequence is TGCAGTGCCCGACCCCCCCAGGCTGGGGCCAACGTCCTGACTTTC. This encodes CSARPPQAGANVLTF.

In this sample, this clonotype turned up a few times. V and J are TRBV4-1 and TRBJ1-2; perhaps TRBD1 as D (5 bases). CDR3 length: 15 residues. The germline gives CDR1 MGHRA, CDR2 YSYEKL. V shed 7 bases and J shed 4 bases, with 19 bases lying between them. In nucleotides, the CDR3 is TGCGCCAGCACCGAAGTGGGGCAGGAGGGCTATGGCTACACCTTC. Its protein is CASTEVGQEGYGYTF.

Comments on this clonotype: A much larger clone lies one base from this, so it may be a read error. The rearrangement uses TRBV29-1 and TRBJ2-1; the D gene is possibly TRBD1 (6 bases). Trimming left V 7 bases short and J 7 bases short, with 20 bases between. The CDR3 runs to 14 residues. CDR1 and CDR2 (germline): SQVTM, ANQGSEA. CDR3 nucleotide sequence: TGCAGCGGCCTAAACAGGGTGATGGGGAATGAGCAGTTCTTC. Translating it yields CSGLNRVMGNEQFF.